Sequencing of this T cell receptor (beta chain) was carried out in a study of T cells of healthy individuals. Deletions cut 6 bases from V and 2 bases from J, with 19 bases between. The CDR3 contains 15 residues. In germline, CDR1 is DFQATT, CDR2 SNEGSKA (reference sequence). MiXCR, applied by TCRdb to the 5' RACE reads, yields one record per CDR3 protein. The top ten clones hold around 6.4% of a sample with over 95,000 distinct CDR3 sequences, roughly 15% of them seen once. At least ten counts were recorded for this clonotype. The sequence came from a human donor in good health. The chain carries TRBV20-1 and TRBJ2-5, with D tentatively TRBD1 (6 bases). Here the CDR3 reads CSASASGQSQETQYF. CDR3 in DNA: TGCAGTGCCTCCGCGTCGGGACAATCGCAAGAGACCCAGTACTTC.